This T cell receptor (beta chain) is drawn from a study of blood T cell repertoires in COVID-19. Study background: PBMCs, B-cell-depleted T cells, or T cells were the source of the cDNA or gDNA that made up the material.

Germline lookup yields CDR1 MNHEY and CDR2 SVGAGI. Trimming shortened V by 7 bases and J by 6 bases, and 6 bases separated the two germline ends. This CDR3 has 10 amino acids. The participants were between about 18 and 90 years old and came from some 23 US areas. Researchers sorted participants into cohorts using their self-reported clinical history. In the original workflow: Nucleated cell number was recorded as an estimate derived from reference gene primer amplification. Profiled with immunoSEQ multiplex PCR; TCRdb holds only in-frame clones, not every one. The V and J calls and the clone size are those of that table, but D and trimming were determined from the DNA. The sample comprises fewer than 200,000 clones, approximately 82% of which are singletons, and about 5% rests with the top ten.

The sequencing input was PBMCs or T cells enriched from blood (not recorded which). This TCR was sampled from a woman aged 60-70 years with acute COVID-19. The V call is TRBV6-5, the J call TRBJ1-1; D not certain. The CDR3 loop reads CASNRAEAFF. The CDR3 nucleotides read TGTGCCAGCAACCGGGCTGAAGCTTTCTTT.